The 4 T cell receptor beta chains given below trace back to one sample, sequenced in a study of T-cell memory formation after mild COVID-19. TCRdb processed the 5' RACE reads anew with MiXCR; each CDR3 protein has one entry. This table holds approximately 60,000 distinct CDR3 sequences, 9.5% found once. The sample taken for sequencing was PBMCs or a T cell subset sorted from them (not recorded which). The receptors here all came from a man between 18 and 29 years old who had mild COVID-19 (a few samples of this study predate the infection). Cell type and time point are not known.

This clonotype was observed a handful of times. The chain has TRBV20-1 and TRBJ2-2; D call uncertain. The germline V gene has CDR1 DFQATT and CDR2 SNEGSKA (reference sequence). The CDR3 loop spans 13 amino acids. Trimming took 3 bases from V and 7 from J, leaving 12 bases between them. CDR3 in amino acids: CSASPLGHGELFF. Written as DNA, the CDR3 is TGCAGTGCTAGCCCCCTTGGGCACGGGGAGCTGTTTTTT.

This clonotype was found many times. This chain links TRBV18 with TRBJ2-7; 8 nucleotides line up with TRBD1. The J segment lost 5 bases and the V segment lost 6 bases, leaving 9 bases of the junction unmatched. Germline loops: CDR1 KGHSH, CDR2 LQKENI. This CDR3 has 14 residues. The CDR3 nucleotides read TGTGCCAGCTCTCTTCAGGGGGCGACCGACGAGCAGTACGTC. This translates into CASSLQGATDEQYV.

This clonotype occurred a few times. CDR3 in DNA: TGCAGTGCTGAGAACAGGGGCTATGGCTACACCTTC. The encoded protein is CSAENRGYGYTF. This chain links TRBV20-1 with TRBJ1-2, with TRBD1 matching 7 bases. The V and J ends lost 5 bases and 4 bases, in that order; junction bases with no gene match: 4. The germline V gene has CDR1 DFQATT and CDR2 SNEGSKA (reference sequence). There are 12 residues in the CDR3.

The CDR3 spells CASSQEGGPSNQPQHF. The DNA for the CDR3 is TGTGCCAGCAGCCAAGAGGGGGGGCCGAGCAATCAGCCCCAGCATTTT. The J gene is TRBJ1-5, the V gene TRBV4-2, with a tentative D call TRBD1 (6 bases). Deletions cut 0 bases from V and 1 base from J, with 10 bases between. The CDR3 has 16 residues. Germline V gene lookup returns CDR1 LGHNA and CDR2 YNFKEQ.